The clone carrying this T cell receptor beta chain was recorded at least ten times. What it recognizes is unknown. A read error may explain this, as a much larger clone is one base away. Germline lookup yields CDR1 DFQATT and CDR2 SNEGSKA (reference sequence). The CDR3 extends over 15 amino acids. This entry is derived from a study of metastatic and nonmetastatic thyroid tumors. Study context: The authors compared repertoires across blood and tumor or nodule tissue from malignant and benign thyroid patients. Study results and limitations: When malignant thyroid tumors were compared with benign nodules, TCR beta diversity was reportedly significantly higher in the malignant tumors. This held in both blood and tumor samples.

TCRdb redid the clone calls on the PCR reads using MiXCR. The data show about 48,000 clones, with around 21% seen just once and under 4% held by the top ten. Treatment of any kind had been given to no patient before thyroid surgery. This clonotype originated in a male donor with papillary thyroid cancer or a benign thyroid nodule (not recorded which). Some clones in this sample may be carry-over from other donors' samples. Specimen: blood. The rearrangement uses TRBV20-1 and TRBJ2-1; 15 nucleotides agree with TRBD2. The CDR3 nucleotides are TGCGGTGGGACTAGCGGGGGGACTTCCTACAATGAGCAGTTCTTC. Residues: CGGTSGGTSYNEQFF.